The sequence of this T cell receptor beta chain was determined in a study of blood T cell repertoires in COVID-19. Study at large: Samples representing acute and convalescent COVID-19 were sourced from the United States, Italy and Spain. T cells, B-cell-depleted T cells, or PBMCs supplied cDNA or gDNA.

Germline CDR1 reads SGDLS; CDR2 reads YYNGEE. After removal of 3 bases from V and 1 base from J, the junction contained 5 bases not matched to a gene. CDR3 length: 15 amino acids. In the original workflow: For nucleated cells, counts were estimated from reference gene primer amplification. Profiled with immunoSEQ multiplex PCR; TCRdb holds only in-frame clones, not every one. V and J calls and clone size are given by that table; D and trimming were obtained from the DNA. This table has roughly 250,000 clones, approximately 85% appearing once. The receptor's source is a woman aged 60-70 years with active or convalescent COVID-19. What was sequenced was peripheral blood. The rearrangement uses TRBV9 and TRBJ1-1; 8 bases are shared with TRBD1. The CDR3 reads CASSGQGTGNTEAFF. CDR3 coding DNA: TGTGCCAGCAGCGGACAGGGGACCGGGAACACTGAAGCTTTCTTT. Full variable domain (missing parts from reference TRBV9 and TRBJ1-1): DSGVTQTPKHLITATGQRVTLRCSPRSGDLSVYWYQQSLDQGLQFLIQYYNGEERAKGNILERFSAQQFPDLHSELNLSSLELGDSALYFCASSGQGTGNTEAFFGQGTRLTVV.